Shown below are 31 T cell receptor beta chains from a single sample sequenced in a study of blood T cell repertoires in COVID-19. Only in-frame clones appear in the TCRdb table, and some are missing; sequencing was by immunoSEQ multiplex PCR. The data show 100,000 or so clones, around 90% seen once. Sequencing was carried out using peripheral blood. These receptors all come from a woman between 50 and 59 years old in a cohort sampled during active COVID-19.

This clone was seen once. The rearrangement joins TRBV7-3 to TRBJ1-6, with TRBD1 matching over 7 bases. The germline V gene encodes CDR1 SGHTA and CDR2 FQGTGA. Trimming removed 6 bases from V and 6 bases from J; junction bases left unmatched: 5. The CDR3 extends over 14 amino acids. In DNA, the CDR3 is TGTGCCAGCAGTTTTCAGGGGGGTAATTCACCCCTCCACTTT. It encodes CASSFQGGNSPLHF. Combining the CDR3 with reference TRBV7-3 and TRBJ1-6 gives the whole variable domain GAGVSQTPSNKVTEKGKYVELRCDPISGHTALYWYRQSLGQGPEFLIYFQGTGAADDSGLPNDRFFAVRPEGSVSTLKIQRTERGDSAVYLCASSFQGGNSPLHFGNGTRLTVT.

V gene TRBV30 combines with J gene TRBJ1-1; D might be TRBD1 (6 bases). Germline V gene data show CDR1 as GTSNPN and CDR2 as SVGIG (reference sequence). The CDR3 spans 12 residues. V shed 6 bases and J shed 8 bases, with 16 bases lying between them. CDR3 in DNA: TGTGCCTGTTACGGACAGCGAAAGGAAGCTTTCTTT. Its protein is CACYGQRKEAFF. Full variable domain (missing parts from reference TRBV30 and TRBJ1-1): SQTIHQWPATLVQPVGSPLSLECTVEGTSNPNLYWYRQAAGRGLQLLFYSVGIGQISSEVPQNLSASRPQDRQFILSSKKLLLSDSGFYLCACYGQRKEAFFGQGTRLTVV.

CDR3 nucleotides: TGTGCCAGCTCACCGCAACCTTATACAGGGGACACTGAAGCTTTCTTT. Protein: CASSPQPYTGDTEAFF. The chain combines TRBV18 with TRBJ1-1; TRBD1 agrees at 7 bases. CDR3 size: 16 residues. Germline assignment: CDR1 KGHSH and CDR2 LQKENI. V shed 3 bases, J shed 3 bases, and the junction held 10 bases outside the gene matches.

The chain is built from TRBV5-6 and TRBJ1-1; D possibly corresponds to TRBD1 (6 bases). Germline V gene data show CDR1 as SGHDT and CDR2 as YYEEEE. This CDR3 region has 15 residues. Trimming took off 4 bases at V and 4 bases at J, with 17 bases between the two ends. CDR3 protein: CASSPSRGWATEAFF. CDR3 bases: TGTGCCAGCAGCCCCTCCAGGGGTTGGGCCACTGAAGCTTTCTTT.

Here the CDR3 reads CASSIGQGAQPQHF. The CDR3 DNA reads TGTGCCAGTAGTATAGGACAGGGGGCTCAGCCCCAGCATTTT. This chain links TRBV19 with TRBJ1-5; 10 nucleotides align to TRBD1. CDR3 length: 14 amino acids. V shed 1 base, J shed 6 bases, and the junction held 0 bases outside the gene matches. Germline V gene sequence: CDR1 LNHDA, CDR2 SQIVND (reference sequence).

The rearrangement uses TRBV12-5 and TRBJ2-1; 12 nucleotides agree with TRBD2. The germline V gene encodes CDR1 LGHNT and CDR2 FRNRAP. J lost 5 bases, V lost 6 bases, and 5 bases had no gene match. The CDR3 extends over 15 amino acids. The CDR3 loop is CASGIGLAGNNEQFF. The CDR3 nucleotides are TGTGCTAGTGGAATCGGACTAGCGGGAAACAATGAGCAGTTCTTC.

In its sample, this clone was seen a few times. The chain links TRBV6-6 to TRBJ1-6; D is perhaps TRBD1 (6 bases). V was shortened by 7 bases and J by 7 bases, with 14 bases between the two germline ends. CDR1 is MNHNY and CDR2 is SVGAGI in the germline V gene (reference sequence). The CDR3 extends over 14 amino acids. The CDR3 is CASTSRDNNSPLHF. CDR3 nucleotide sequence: TGTGCCAGCACCTCCCGGGACAACAATTCACCCCTCCACTTT.

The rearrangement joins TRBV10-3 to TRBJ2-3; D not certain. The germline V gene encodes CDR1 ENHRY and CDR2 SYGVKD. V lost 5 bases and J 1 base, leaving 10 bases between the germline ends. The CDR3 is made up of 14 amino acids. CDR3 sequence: CAISTQMGTDTQYF. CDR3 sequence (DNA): TGTGCCATCAGTACACAGATGGGCACAGATACGCAGTATTTT.

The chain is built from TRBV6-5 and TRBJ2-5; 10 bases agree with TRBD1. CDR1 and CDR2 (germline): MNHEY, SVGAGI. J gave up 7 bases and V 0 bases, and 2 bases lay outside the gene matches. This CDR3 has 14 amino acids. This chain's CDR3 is CASSYSRTGGTQYF. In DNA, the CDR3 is TGTGCCAGCAGTTACTCCCGGACAGGGGGGACCCAGTACTTC.

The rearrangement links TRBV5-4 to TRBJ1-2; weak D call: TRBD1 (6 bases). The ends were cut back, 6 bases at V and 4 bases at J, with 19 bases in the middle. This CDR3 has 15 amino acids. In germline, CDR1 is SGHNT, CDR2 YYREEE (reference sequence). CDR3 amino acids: CASKGGGPDTYGYTF. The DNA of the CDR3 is TGTGCCAGCAAGGGGGGGGGACCGGATACCTATGGCTACACCTTC.

The CDR3: CATSDPIRGKQETQYF. The CDR3 region has the DNA TGTGCCACCAGTGATCCCATCCGGGGAAAGCAAGAGACCCAGTACTTC. V gene TRBV24-1 combines with J gene TRBJ2-5; D may be TRBD2 (5 bases). Looked up from germline, CDR1 is KGHDR and CDR2 is SFDVKD. V lost 3 bases, J lost 2 bases, and 15 bases lay in between. There are 16 residues in the CDR3.

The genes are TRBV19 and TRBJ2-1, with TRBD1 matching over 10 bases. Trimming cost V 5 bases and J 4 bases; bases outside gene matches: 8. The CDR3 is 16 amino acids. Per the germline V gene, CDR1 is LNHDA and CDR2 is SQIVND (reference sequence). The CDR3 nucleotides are TGTGCCAGTAGTCCCCCGGGACAGGGGAATTACAATGAGCAGTTCTTC. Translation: CASSPPGQGNYNEQFF.

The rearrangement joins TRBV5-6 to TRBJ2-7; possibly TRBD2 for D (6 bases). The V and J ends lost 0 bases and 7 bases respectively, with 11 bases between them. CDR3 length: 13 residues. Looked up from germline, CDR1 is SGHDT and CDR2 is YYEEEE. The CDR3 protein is CASSLAGGAEQYF. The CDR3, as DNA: TGTGCCAGCAGCTTGGCGGGCGGGGCAGAGCAGTACTTC.

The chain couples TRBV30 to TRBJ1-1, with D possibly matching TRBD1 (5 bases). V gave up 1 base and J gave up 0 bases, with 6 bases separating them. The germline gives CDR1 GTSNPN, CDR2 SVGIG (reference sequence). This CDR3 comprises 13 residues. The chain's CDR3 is CAWSETVNTEAFF. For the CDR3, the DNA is TGTGCCTGGAGTGAGACAGTGAACACTGAAGCTTTCTTT.

CDR3 nucleotides: TGTGCCTGGATTCCCTCAGCTAGCGGGGAGCTGTTTTTT. As protein: CAWIPSASGELFF. This chain links TRBV30 with TRBJ2-2; D gene unclear. There are 13 residues in the CDR3. Germline CDR1 GTSNPN, CDR2 SVGIG (reference sequence). Trimming removed 4 bases at V and 7 bases at J, with 13 bases between.

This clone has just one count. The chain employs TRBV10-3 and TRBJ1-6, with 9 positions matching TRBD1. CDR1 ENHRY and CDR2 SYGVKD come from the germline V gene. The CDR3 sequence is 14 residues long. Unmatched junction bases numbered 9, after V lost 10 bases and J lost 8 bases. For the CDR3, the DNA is TGTGCCACCAGGACCGGGACAGGGTATTCACCCCTCCACTTT. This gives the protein CATRTGTGYSPLHF.

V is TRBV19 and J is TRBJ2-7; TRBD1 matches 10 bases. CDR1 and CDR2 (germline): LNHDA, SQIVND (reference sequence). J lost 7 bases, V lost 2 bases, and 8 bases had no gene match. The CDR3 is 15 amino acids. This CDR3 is CASSISGQGVQEQYF. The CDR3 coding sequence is TGTGCCAGTAGTATAAGCGGACAGGGGGTTCAAGAGCAGTACTTC.

In nucleotides, the CDR3 is TGTGCCAGCTCACTACAGGGCCGGGAGCTGTTTTTT. This codes for CASSLQGRELFF. The V and J genes are TRBV18 and TRBJ2-2, with D perhaps TRBD1 (6 bases). Germline V gene data show CDR1 as KGHSH and CDR2 as LQKENI. CDR3 length: 12 residues. The V end lost 4 bases, the J end lost 9 bases, and 9 bases lay between the germline ends.

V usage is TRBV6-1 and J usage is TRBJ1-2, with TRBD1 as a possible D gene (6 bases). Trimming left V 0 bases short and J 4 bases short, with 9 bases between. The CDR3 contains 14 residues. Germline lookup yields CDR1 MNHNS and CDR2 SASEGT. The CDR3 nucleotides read TGTGCCAGCAGTGAAGCGGGGGCTAGCTATGGCTACACCTTC. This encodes CASSEAGASYGYTF.

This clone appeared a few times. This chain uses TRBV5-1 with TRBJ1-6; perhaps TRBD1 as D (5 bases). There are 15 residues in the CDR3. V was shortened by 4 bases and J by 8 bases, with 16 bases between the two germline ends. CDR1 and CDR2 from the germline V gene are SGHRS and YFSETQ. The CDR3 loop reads CASSPGGTRDSPLHF. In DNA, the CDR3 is TGCGCCAGCAGCCCCGGGGGAACCCGGGATTCACCCCTCCACTTT.

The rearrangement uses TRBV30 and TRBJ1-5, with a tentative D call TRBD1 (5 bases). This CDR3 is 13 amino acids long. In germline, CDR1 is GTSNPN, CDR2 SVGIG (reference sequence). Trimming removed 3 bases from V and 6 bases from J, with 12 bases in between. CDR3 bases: TGTGCCTGGAGCGGAGGGGAGGGTCAGCCCCAGCATTTT. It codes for CAWSGGEGQPQHF.

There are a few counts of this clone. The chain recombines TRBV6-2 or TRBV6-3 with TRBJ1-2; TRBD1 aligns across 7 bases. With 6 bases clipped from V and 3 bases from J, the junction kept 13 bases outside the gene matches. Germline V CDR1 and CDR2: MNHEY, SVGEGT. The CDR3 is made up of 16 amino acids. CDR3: CASSPRTGEIYYGYTF. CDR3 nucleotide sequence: TGTGCCAGCAGCCCGCGAACAGGGGAAATTTACTATGGCTACACCTTC.

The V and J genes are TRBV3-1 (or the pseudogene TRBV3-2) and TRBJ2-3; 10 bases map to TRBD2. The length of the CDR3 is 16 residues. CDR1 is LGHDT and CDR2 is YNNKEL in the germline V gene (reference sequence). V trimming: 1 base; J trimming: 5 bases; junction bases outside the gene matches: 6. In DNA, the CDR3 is TGTGCCAGCAGCCAAGGGAGCGGGGGGGGGATAGATACGCAGTATTTT. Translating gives CASSQGSGGGIDTQYF.

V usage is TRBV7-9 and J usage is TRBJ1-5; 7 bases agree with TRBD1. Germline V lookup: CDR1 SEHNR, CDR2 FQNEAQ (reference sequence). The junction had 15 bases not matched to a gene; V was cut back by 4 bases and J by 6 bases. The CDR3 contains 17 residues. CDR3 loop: CASSSQVIGTVPQPQHF. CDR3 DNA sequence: TGTGCCAGCAGCTCACAGGTGATCGGGACAGTTCCTCAGCCCCAGCATTTT.

CDR3 residues: CASSLLVPGTGRSPLHF. In DNA, the CDR3 is TGCGCCAGCAGCCTACTCGTTCCCGGGACAGGGCGCTCACCCCTCCACTTT. The chain joins TRBV4-1 to TRBJ1-6; TRBD1 agrees at 9 bases. Looked up from germline, CDR1 is MGHRA and CDR2 is YSYEKL. V lost 4 bases, J lost 10 bases, and 14 bases stayed unmatched. There are 17 residues in the CDR3.

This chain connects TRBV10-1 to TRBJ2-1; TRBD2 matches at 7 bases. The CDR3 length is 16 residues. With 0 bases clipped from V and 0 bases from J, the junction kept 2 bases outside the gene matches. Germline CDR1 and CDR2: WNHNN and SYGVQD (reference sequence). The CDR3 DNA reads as TGCGCCAGCAGTGAGTCTGCTAGCGGCTCCTACAATGAGCAGTTCTTC. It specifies CASSESASGSYNEQFF.

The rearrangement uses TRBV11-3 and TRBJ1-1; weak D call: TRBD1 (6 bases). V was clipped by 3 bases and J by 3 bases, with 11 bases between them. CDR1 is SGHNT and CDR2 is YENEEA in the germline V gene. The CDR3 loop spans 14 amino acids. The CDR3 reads CASSLTYRDTEAFF. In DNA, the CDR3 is TGTGCCAGCAGCTTGACTTACAGGGACACTGAAGCTTTCTTT.

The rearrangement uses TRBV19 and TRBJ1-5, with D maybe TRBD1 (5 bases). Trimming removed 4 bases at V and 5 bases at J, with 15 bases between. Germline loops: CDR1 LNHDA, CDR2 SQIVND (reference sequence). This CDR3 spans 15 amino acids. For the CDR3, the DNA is TGTGCCAGTAGTACCCCTGGTGGGGCCTATCAGCCCCAGCATTTT. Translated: CASSTPGGAYQPQHF. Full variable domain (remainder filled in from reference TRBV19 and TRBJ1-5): DGGITQSPKYLFRKEGQNVTLSCEQNLNHDAMYWYRQDPGQGLRLIYYSQIVNDFQKGDIAEGYSVSREKKESFPLTVTSAQKNPTAFYLCASSTPGGAYQPQHFGDGTRLSIL.

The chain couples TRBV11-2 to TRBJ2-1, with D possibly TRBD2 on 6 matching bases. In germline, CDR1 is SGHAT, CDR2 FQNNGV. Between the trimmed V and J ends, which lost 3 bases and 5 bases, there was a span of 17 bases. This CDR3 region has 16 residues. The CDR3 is CASSLKWGLYDNEQFF. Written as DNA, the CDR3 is TGTGCCAGCAGCTTGAAATGGGGACTTTACGACAATGAGCAGTTCTTC.

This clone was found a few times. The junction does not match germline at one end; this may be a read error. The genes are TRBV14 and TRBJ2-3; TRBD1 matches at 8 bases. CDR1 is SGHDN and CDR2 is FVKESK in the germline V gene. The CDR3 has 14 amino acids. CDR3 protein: CASSLDRGVDRQYF. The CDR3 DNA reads TGTGCCAGCAGCCTTGACAGGGGAGTGGATAGGCAGTATTTT.

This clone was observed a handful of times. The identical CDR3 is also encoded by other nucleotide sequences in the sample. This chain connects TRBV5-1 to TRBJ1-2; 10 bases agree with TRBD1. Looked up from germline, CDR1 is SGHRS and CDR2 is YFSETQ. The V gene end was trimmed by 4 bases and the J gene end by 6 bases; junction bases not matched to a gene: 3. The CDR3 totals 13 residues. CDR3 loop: CASSLGQGNGYTF. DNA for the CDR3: TGCGCCAGCAGCCTGGGACAGGGGAATGGCTACACCTTC.